This TCR beta chain stems from a study of cytomegalovirus exposure and HLA in healthy donors. Study context: Assignment to the Caucasian-associated ancestry cluster applied to roughly 80% of the approximately 420 genotyped donors.

Per germline, CDR1 LGHNA and CDR2 YNFKEQ. CDR3 length: 18 amino acids. For this clone: Its antigen is still unknown. A junction end diverges from the germline sequence, so it may reflect a read error. Different DNA sequences within this sample yield the same CDR3.

Vbeta (60) and Jbeta (13) primers were used in the PCR. Repertoires were generated with immunoSEQ multiplex PCR, while TCRdb's copy carries only in-frame clones and drops some. The data hold 150,000 to 200,000 clones, with around 82% observed a single time. Study-level results: Among the most significant clusters, several appeared linked to common viral pathogens in a later analysis.

The chain employs TRBV4-2 and TRBJ2-2; D gene uncertain. This clonotype was obtained from a boy between 10 and 17 years old in good health and CMV-seronegative. What was sequenced was PBMCs. The CDR3 loop reads CASSQDVLLELNTGELFF. The DNA of the CDR3 is TGTGCTAGCAGCCAAGATGTTCTATTAGAACTTAACACCGGGGAGCTGTTTTTT.